One and the same sample provided the 21 T cell receptor beta chains below, sequenced in a study of cytomegalovirus exposure and HLA in healthy donors. The PCR employed 60 Vbeta primers together with 13 Jbeta primers. TCRdb's table, derived via immunoSEQ multiplex PCR, lists solely in-frame clones and lacks some. The repertoire consists of fewer than 100,000 clones, with roughly 73% occurring once and the leading ten covering less than 5.5%. The sample was PBMCs. The receptors here all came from a male donor in good health and CMV-seropositive.

The chain links TRBV11-2 to TRBJ1-1, with D unresolved. The CDR3 consists of 14 residues. The V end was cut by 5 bases, the J end by 4 bases, with 14 bases between. Germline V lookup: CDR1 SGHAT, CDR2 FQNNGV. CDR3 protein: CASSRSRRATEAFF. The DNA of the CDR3 is TGTGCCAGCAGCCGCAGTAGGAGGGCCACTGAAGCTTTCTTT.

V usage is TRBV7-9 and J usage is TRBJ2-1; 10 bases agree with TRBD2. J lost 8 bases, V lost 2 bases, and 9 bases had no gene match. Germline loops: CDR1 SEHNR, CDR2 FQNEAQ (reference sequence). The CDR3 is made up of 16 amino acids. Here the CDR3 DNA reads TGTGCCAGCAGCTTATTGAGCGGGGGGGCCTCTTATGAGCAGTTCTTC. This sequence encodes CASSLLSGGASYEQFF. The entire variable domain, with the rest obtained from reference TRBV7-9 and TRBJ2-1, is as follows: DTGVSQNPRHKITKRGQNVTFRCDPISEHNRLYWYRQTLGQGPEFLTYFQNEAQLEKSRLLSDRFSAERPKGSFSTLEIQRTEQGDSAMYLCASSLLSGGASYEQFFGPGTRLTVL.

The chain carries TRBV9 and TRBJ1-2; no definite D call. The CDR3 spans 13 residues. CDR1 and CDR2 from the germline V gene are SGDLS and YYNGEE. The V end lost 4 bases, the J end lost 5 bases, and 12 bases lay between the germline ends. The CDR3 sequence: CASSSVDGYGYTF. In DNA, the CDR3 is TGTGCCAGCAGCAGCGTTGATGGATATGGCTACACCTTC.

This clone was seen only once. J is TRBJ2-7 and V is TRBV29-1; D possibly corresponds to TRBD2 (6 bases). Germline CDR1 and CDR2: SQVTM and ANQGSEA. V lost 6 bases to trimming and J lost 0 bases, with 18 bases between them. The CDR3 runs 15 residues. The CDR3 protein is CSVGGRSAGSYEQYF. DNA for the CDR3: TGCAGCGTCGGGGGTCGCAGCGCGGGCTCCTACGAGCAGTACTTC.

In its sample, this clone was seen a few times. This chain joins TRBV19 and TRBJ2-7; 8 bases agree with TRBD2. With V trimmed by 5 bases and J by 2 bases, 8 bases remained unmatched. CDR1 is LNHDA, CDR2 SQIVND, per germline (reference sequence). This CDR3 comprises 15 residues. The DNA of the CDR3 is TGTGCCAGTAGTCTCAACCTGGGACTAGCCTACGAGCAGTACTTC. Translating it yields CASSLNLGLAYEQYF.

The J gene is TRBJ1-5, the V gene TRBV28; possible D gene TRBD1, 6 bases. V lost 3 bases and J 1 base, leaving 16 bases between the germline ends. Germline CDR1 and CDR2: MDHEN and SYDVKM. This CDR3 spans 17 amino acids. In nucleotides, the CDR3 is TGTGCCAGCAGTTTGGAGGGGGGGCCTGGGAGCAATCAGCCCCAGCATTTT. This gives the protein CASSLEGGPGSNQPQHF.

The gene calls are TRBV6-5 and TRBJ1-5, with unresolved D. CDR1 and CDR2 from the germline V gene are MNHEY and SVGAGI. The CDR3 loop spans 14 amino acids. V was cut by 4 bases and J by 1 base, with 8 bases left in between. CDR3 region: CASSLLGSNQPQHF. In DNA, the CDR3 is TGTGCCAGCAGTTTACTCGGGAGCAATCAGCCCCAGCATTTT.

The V and J genes are TRBV9 and TRBJ2-5, with 9 bases that match TRBD1. Germline CDR1 reads SGDLS; CDR2 reads YYNGEE. The trim removed 3 bases at V and 5 bases at J, leaving 11 bases unmatched. CDR3 length: 16 residues. The CDR3 loop is CASSEGQGGFSETQYF. The CDR3 DNA reads TGTGCCAGCAGCGAGGGACAGGGAGGGTTTTCGGAGACCCAGTACTTC.

The rearrangement links TRBV4-2 to TRBJ2-5; 7 bases match TRBD1. CDR1 and CDR2 from the germline V gene are LGHNA and YNFKEQ. The CDR3 has 16 amino acids. The trim removed 7 bases at V and 1 base at J, leaving 12 bases unmatched. CDR3 protein: CASTPSDDRVQETQYF. Here the CDR3 DNA reads TGTGCCAGCACCCCATCGGATGACAGGGTCCAAGAGACCCAGTACTTC.

The chain recombines TRBV5-7 with TRBJ2-4; 9 nucleotides line up with TRBD1. TRBV5-7 is treated as an ORF (open reading frame) with a function not yet certain. J lost 5 bases, V lost 0 bases, and 3 bases had no gene match. The CDR3 is made up of 15 amino acids. The CDR3 loop reads CASSLVTGGQNIQYF. The CDR3 DNA is TGTGCCAGCAGCTTGGTGACAGGGGGTCAAAACATTCAGTACTTC.

In this sample, this clone turned up once. The rearrangement joins TRBV6-6 to TRBJ1-4; no definite D call. Germline V gene sequence: CDR1 MNHNY, CDR2 SVGAGI (reference sequence). Trimming shortened V by 8 bases and J by 2 bases, and 6 bases separated the two germline ends. CDR3 length: 12 amino acids. This CDR3 reads CASGPTNEKLFF. In DNA, the CDR3 is TGTGCCAGCGGGCCTACTAATGAAAAACTGTTTTTT.

The rearrangement joins TRBV9 to TRBJ2-3, with TRBD2 matching over 11 bases. The germline V gene encodes CDR1 SGDLS and CDR2 YYNGEE. The CDR3 runs to 15 residues. With 3 bases clipped from V and 5 bases from J, the junction kept 5 bases outside the gene matches. The CDR3 loop is CASSATSGNVDTQYF. CDR3 nucleotide sequence: TGTGCCAGCAGCGCGACTAGCGGGAATGTAGATACGCAGTATTTT.

The chain employs TRBV7-8 and TRBJ2-5, with 7 nucleotides matching TRBD1. The CDR3 is 15 residues long. V shed 1 base, J shed 1 base, and the junction held 3 bases outside the gene matches. Germline CDR1 and CDR2: SGHVS and FQNEAQ. CDR3 residues: CASSLEGALQETQYF. In DNA, the CDR3 is TGTGCCAGCAGCTTAGAGGGGGCCCTCCAAGAGACCCAGTACTTC.

This chain connects TRBV28 to TRBJ2-3; TRBD1 matches 9 bases. The CDR3 runs to 18 residues. Germline V gives CDR1 MDHEN, CDR2 SYDVKM. V lost 4 bases, J lost 0 bases, and 11 bases stayed unmatched. The DNA for the CDR3 is TGTGCCAGCAGTTCGATCCCGACAGGGGGAATTAGCACAGATACGCAGTATTTT. Translating it yields CASSSIPTGGISTDTQYF.

The rearrangement joins TRBV2 to TRBJ1-1; no clear D. The CDR3 contains 14 residues. Between the trimmed V and J ends, which lost 1 base and 4 bases, there was a span of 10 bases. CDR1 and CDR2 (germline): SNHLY, FYNNEI. The CDR3 nucleotides read TGTGCCAGCAGTGAAGAGCGGCAAATCACTGAAGCTTTCTTT. Encoded protein: CASSEERQITEAFF.

The chain is built from TRBV7-8 and TRBJ2-5; tentative D call: TRBD2 (5 bases). Germline V gene data show CDR1 as SGHVS and CDR2 as FQNEAQ. CDR3 length: 14 residues. The ends were cut back, 3 bases at V and 3 bases at J, with 11 bases in the middle. CDR3 loop: CASSFFGLKETQYF. The CDR3 nucleotides are TGTGCCAGCAGCTTTTTCGGACTTAAAGAGACCCAGTACTTC.

This CDR3 is CASSLEGFLTEAFF. DNA of the CDR3: TGTGCCAGCAGCTTAGAGGGGTTTTTAACTGAAGCTTTCTTT. J is TRBJ1-1 and V is TRBV7-8; D might be TRBD1 (5 bases). The CDR3 sequence is 14 residues long. Germline V CDR1 and CDR2: SGHVS, FQNEAQ. V lost 1 base and J 5 bases, leaving 11 bases between the germline ends.

The rearrangement links TRBV7-2 to TRBJ2-7; D call uncertain. Germline V gives CDR1 SGHTA, CDR2 FQGNSA. There are 14 residues in the CDR3. V shed 7 bases and J shed 0 bases, with 13 bases lying between them. CDR3 sequence reads: CASTPVSSSYEQYF. The CDR3, as DNA: TGTGCCAGCACCCCCGTGTCCAGCTCCTACGAGCAGTACTTC.

The J gene is TRBJ1-6, the V gene TRBV6-1; D unresolved. V was trimmed by 4 bases and J by 7 bases, leaving 11 bases between them. This CDR3 is 14 amino acids long. Germline lookup yields CDR1 MNHNS and CDR2 SASEGT. The CDR3 nucleotides read TGTGCCAGCAGTGTGGGCGCCCAAAATTCACCCCTCCACTTT. This encodes CASSVGAQNSPLHF.

This clone was picked up a small number of times. The chain couples TRBV19 to TRBJ1-1; a possible D gene is TRBD1 (6 bases). V dropped 6 bases and J dropped 2 bases, with 10 bases sitting between them. Germline values: CDR1 LNHDA, CDR2 SQIVND (reference sequence). This CDR3 has 13 amino acids. This chain's CDR3 is CASRPDSNTEAFF. DNA of the CDR3: TGTGCCAGTAGGCCGGACAGTAACACTGAAGCTTTCTTT.

This chain joins TRBV6-5 and TRBJ2-5, with 8 positions matching TRBD2. The closer fit of TRBJ2-7 to the DNA end suggests the J call may be wrong. Germline-derived CDR1 and CDR2 are MNHEY and SVGAGI. The CDR3 totals 12 residues. CDR3 amino acids: CATSLAGYEQYF. CDR3 sequence (DNA): TGTGCCACCTCATTAGCGGGGTACGAGCAGTACTTC.